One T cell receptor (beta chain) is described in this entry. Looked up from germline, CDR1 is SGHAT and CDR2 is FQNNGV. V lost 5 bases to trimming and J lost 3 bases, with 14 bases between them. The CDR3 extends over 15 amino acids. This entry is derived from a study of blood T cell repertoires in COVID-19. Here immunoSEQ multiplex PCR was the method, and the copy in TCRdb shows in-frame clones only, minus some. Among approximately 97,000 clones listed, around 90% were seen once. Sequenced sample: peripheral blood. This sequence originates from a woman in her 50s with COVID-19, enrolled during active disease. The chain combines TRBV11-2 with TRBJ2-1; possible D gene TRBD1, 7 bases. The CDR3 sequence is CASSQGGLGYNEQFF. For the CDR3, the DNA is TGTGCCAGCAGCCAGGGGGGCTTAGGCTACAATGAGCAGTTCTTC. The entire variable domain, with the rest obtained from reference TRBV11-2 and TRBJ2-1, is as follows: EAGVAQSPRYKIIEKRQSVAFWCNPISGHATLYWYQQILGQGPKLLIQFQNNGVVDDSQLPKDRFSAERLKGVDSTLKIQPAKLEDSAVYLCASSQGGLGYNEQFFGPGTRLTVL.